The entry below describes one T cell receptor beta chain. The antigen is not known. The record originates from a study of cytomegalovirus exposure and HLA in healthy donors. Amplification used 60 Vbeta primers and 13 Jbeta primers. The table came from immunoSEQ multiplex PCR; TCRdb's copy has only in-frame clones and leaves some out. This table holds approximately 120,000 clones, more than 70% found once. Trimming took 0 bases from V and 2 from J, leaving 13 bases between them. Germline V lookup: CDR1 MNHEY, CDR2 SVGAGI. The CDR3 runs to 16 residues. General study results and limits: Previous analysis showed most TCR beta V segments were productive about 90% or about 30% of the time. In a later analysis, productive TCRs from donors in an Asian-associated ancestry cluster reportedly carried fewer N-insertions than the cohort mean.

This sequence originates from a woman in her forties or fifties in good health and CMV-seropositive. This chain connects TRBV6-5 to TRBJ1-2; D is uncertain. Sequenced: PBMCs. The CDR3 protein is CASSYSPGGSNYGYTF. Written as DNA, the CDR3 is TGTGCCAGCAGTTACTCTCCAGGAGGGTCAAACTATGGCTACACCTTC.